Following are 18 T cell receptor beta chains from one sample sequenced in a study of cytomegalovirus exposure and HLA in healthy donors. With 60 Vbeta and 13 Jbeta primers, the PCR was carried out. The assay was immunoSEQ multiplex PCR, and TCRdb's table has in-frame clones only and misses some. The top ten clones hold about 1.3% of a sample with 150,000 to 200,000 clones, about 64% of them seen once. The material sequenced was PBMCs. The receptors were gathered from a man over 45 in good health and CMV-seronegative.

J is TRBJ2-7 and V is TRBV4-1; possibly TRBD2 for D (6 bases). The length of the CDR3 is 15 residues. The V gene's germline CDR1 is MGHRA and CDR2 YSYEKL. V was trimmed by 5 bases and J by 1 base, leaving 15 bases between them. This CDR3 is CASSLGLALSYEQYF. CDR3 in DNA: TGCGCCAGCAGCTTGGGACTTGCTCTTTCCTACGAGCAGTACTTC.

The chain carries TRBV19 and TRBJ1-5; D uncertain. CDR3 length: 11 residues. V shed 8 bases and J shed 12 bases, with 14 bases lying between them. CDR1 and CDR2 from the germline V gene are LNHDA and SQIVND (reference sequence). CDR3 sequence: CASGGPQSQHF. DNA for the CDR3: TGTGCCAGTGGAGGGCCTCAAAGCCAGCATTTT.

In its sample, this clone was seen once. This chain uses TRBV6-4 with TRBJ1-3; the D gene is possibly TRBD1 (5 bases). With 4 bases removed from V and 3 bases from J, the gap between germline ends came to 7 bases. Germline V gene lookup returns CDR1 MRHNA and CDR2 SNTAGT. This CDR3 has 13 residues. In DNA, the CDR3 is TGTGCCAGCAGTGCAGGGTTTGGAAACACCATATATTTT. Encoded protein: CASSAGFGNTIYF.

This chain connects TRBV5-1 to TRBJ2-3, with 12 positions matching TRBD1. Germline CDR1 and CDR2: SGHRS and YFSETQ. The CDR3 has 17 residues. V dropped 0 bases and J dropped 4; count of bases not matched to a gene: 6. CDR3 nucleotides: TGCGCCAGCAGCTTGGAACCGGGACAGGGGGCGGCAGATACGCAGTATTTT. Amino acid sequence: CASSLEPGQGAADTQYF.

This chain joins TRBV13 and TRBJ1-5; 7 bases agree with TRBD1. The CDR3 covers 15 residues. Germline lookup yields CDR1 PRHDT and CDR2 FYEKMQ (reference sequence). Trimming at V came to 3 bases and at J to 0 bases, leaving 2 bases not matched to a gene. DNA for the CDR3: TGTGCCAGCAGCTTCGGACAGGTTAGCAATCAGCCCCAGCATTTT. It encodes CASSFGQVSNQPQHF.

The chain joins TRBV11-2 to TRBJ2-5, with D tentatively TRBD2 (5 bases). Germline loops: CDR1 SGHAT, CDR2 FQNNGV. V shed 0 bases and J shed 13 bases, with 18 bases lying between them. The CDR3 consists of 14 residues. The CDR3 loop is CASSLDRGLSLRYF. CDR3 DNA sequence: TGTGCCAGCAGCTTAGATCGCGGACTGAGCCTTAGGTACTTC.

The J gene is TRBJ1-6, the V gene TRBV7-8, with no clear D. The CDR3 covers 12 residues. The V gene lost 6 bases and the J gene lost 12 bases, with 12 bases spanning the gap. Germline V lookup: CDR1 SGHVS, CDR2 FQNEAQ. CDR3 bases: TGTGCCAGCAGGATTCTTGAGGAACCCCTCCACTTT. The encoded protein is CASRILEEPLHF.

The chain is built from TRBV7-2 and TRBJ2-5, with 11 nucleotides matching TRBD2. V shed 5 bases and J 5 bases; nucleotides not matched to a gene: 10. This CDR3 comprises 16 residues. Germline V gene sequence: CDR1 SGHTA, CDR2 FQGNSA. The CDR3 DNA reads as TGTGCCAGCAGCGCGGGCGTAGCGGGGGGGCTGGAGACCCAGTACTTC. Its translation: CASSAGVAGGLETQYF.

CDR3 loop: CASSIDRGDSRYYGYTF. As DNA, the CDR3 is TGTGCCAGTAGTATAGATCGAGGGGACAGCCGCTACTATGGCTACACCTTC. This chain uses TRBV19 with TRBJ1-2; 7 bases map to TRBD1. This CDR3 contains 17 residues. Germline-derived CDR1 and CDR2 are LNHDA and SQIVND (reference sequence). The V and J ends lost 0 bases and 3 bases, in that order; junction bases with no gene match: 10.

V gene TRBV27 combines with J gene TRBJ1-1, with 10 bases that match TRBD1. Germline V gene sequence: CDR1 MNHEY, CDR2 SMNVEV (reference sequence). The CDR3 length is 14 residues. V lost 8 bases, J lost 4 bases, and 7 bases stayed unmatched. Here the CDR3 reads CASGRTGGVTEAFF. The CDR3 DNA follows: TGTGCCAGCGGACGGACAGGGGGGGTCACTGAAGCTTTCTTT.

The V gene is TRBV29-1, the J gene TRBJ1-1; no reliable D call. V dropped 5 bases and J dropped 0 bases, with 7 bases sitting between them. This CDR3 has 12 amino acids. Germline-derived CDR1 and CDR2 are SQVTM and ANQGSEA. CDR3 sequence: CSVSWLNTEAFF. CDR3 DNA sequence: TGCAGCGTTTCGTGGCTGAACACTGAAGCTTTCTTT.

The rearrangement links TRBV6-5 to TRBJ1-5, with D hard to call. V lost 5 bases and J lost 7, with 12 bases in between. Germline values: CDR1 MNHEY, CDR2 SVGAGI. The CDR3 consists of 13 residues. In DNA form, the CDR3 reads TGTGCCAGCAGTCCCCTCGGAGGCCAGCCCCAGCATTTT. Translated: CASSPLGGQPQHF.

J is TRBJ1-2 and V is TRBV2, with TRBD1 as a possible D gene (5 bases). Trimming removed 0 bases from V and 4 bases from J, with 12 bases in between. The CDR3 has 15 amino acids. Germline V CDR1 and CDR2: SNHLY, FYNNEI. As DNA, the CDR3 is TGTGCCAGCAGTGAAGCGCCTCGACAGCCCTATGGCTACACCTTC. Translated: CASSEAPRQPYGYTF.

The rearrangement joins TRBV4-2 to TRBJ2-2; D is perhaps TRBD2 (7 bases). This CDR3 has 17 residues. Germline V gives CDR1 LGHNA, CDR2 YNFKEQ. The V end lost 4 bases, the J end lost 5 bases, and 20 bases lay between the germline ends. CDR3 loop: CASSPQVRGAKTGELFF. The CDR3 DNA sequence: TGTGCCAGCAGCCCTCAAGTCCGGGGGGCAAAAACCGGGGAGCTGTTTTTT.

The chain employs TRBV12-5 and TRBJ2-3; TRBD1 matches 7 bases. Germline V gives CDR1 LGHNT, CDR2 FRNRAP. The CDR3 is made up of 16 amino acids. Trimming cost V 2 bases and J 3 bases; bases outside gene matches: 8. The CDR3 here is CASGLQTGARTDTQYF. In nucleotides, the CDR3 is TGTGCTAGTGGTTTGCAAACAGGGGCGCGTACAGATACGCAGTATTTT.

The CDR3 sequence: CASSLENSPLHF. DNA for the CDR3: TGTGCCAGCAGTCTTGAGAATTCACCCCTCCACTTT. The chain couples TRBV28 to TRBJ1-6, with no clear D. The CDR3 consists of 12 residues. Trimming cost V 5 bases and J 7 bases, with 6 bases left between them. Germline V CDR1 and CDR2: MDHEN, SYDVKM.

The chain is built from TRBV25-1 and TRBJ1-2; D is uncertain. The CDR3 is 17 amino acids. Germline CDR1 is MGHDK and CDR2 is SYGVNS. Trimming removed 5 bases from V and 2 bases from J, with 21 bases in between. For the CDR3, the DNA is TGTGCCAGCAGTTTCACGAACTGGGGAGCATCGAACTATGGCTACACCTTC. Its translation is CASSFTNWGASNYGYTF.

This clone was counted once. The CDR3 DNA follows: TGTGCCAGCAGCACGGGGGGGCCGACCGGGGAGCTGTTTTTT. Amino acids: CASSTGGPTGELFF. The chain employs TRBV7-2 and TRBJ2-2, with TRBD2 matching over 8 bases. The CDR3 consists of 14 residues. Losses at the gene ends were 5 bases for V and 5 bases for J; bases not matched to a gene: 4. Germline-derived CDR1 and CDR2 are SGHTA and FQGNSA.